The TCR beta chain under discussion was sequenced for a study of shared clonotypes between healthy human individuals. Method: immunoSEQ multiplex PCR; TCRdb's copy keeps in-frame clones and lacks some. Of roughly 700,000 clones in the sample, 90% were seen once. Germline values: CDR1 SGHVS, CDR2 FNYEAQ. This CDR3 is 15 amino acids long. The V segment lost 5 bases and the J segment 7 bases; nucleotides outside the gene matches: 10. This receptor was obtained from a man younger than 35 in good health. Some clones in this sample may be carry-over from other donors' samples. V is TRBV7-6 and J is TRBJ2-7, with 11 bases lining up with TRBD1. Sequencing was carried out using memory CD8+ T cells from PBMCs. Sample subset: CD45RO+ cells pooled with CCR7-negative TemRA cells. Written as DNA, the CDR3 is TGTGCCAGCAGCCCGGGGGACAGGGGGACTGGTGAGCAGTACTTC. Translation: CASSPGDRGTGEQYF.